The rows below give T cell receptor beta chains drawn from one sample of a study of beta chain features in type 1 diabetes. Assay used: immunoSEQ multiplex PCR; TCRdb lists only in-frame clones, some missing. Among about 900,000 clones listed, roughly 17% were seen once. What was sequenced was naive CD4+ T cells from blood. All receptors derive from a woman younger than 35 in good health. The CDR3 runs from the conserved cysteine through the conserved F or W. Each record gives: J gene, clone size, V gene, D gene, CDR3 DNA, CDR3 protein. D genes are given only for firm matches. Size is stated for part of the rows, as once, few or many counts, or as a class when the clone is expanded.

>TRBJ2-7|.|TRBV28|TRBD1
TGTGCCGTAGGGGACAGGGAACATTACGAGCAGTACTTC
CAVGDREHYEQYF
>TRBJ1-2|.|TRBV7-2|TRBD1
TGTGCCAGCAGCAACCCCGCCAGGGGGCGCTTGCGTGGCTACACCTTC
CASSNPARGRLRGYTF
>TRBJ2-2|.|TRBV19|.
TGTGCCAGTAGTCTCCCAGGGGCGGCCGGGGAGCTGTTTTTT
CASSLPGAAGELFF
>TRBJ2-1|few|TRBV28|.
TGTGCCAGCAGGTCATTCCCAGGGGTTGAGTTCTTC
CASRSFPGVEFF
>TRBJ2-1|.|TRBV7-8|TRBD2
TGTGCCAGCAGGTCTAAAGGGACTATCGTTGAGCAGTTCTTC
CASRSKGTIVEQFF
>TRBJ2-2|few|TRBV27|.
TGTGCCAGCTGGCCCCGCGTGGGTAGGAACGGGGAGCTGTTTTTT
CASWPRVGRNGELFF
>TRBJ2-1|.|TRBV7-9|.
TGTGCCAGCAGCTTACGAGAGACTCCCACACGGGGGAATGAGCAGTTCTTC
CASSLRETPTRGNEQFF
>TRBJ2-5|.|TRBV28|TRBD2
TGTGCCAGCAGTTTGCCTCTTGGACTAGCGGTCGAGGGGGCCCAGTACTTC
CASSLPLGLAVEGAQYF
>TRBJ2-5|few|TRBV7-2|.
TGTGCCAGCAGCTTAATCGGGGCGCGAGAGACCCAGTACTTC
CASSLIGARETQYF
>TRBJ2-1|.|TRBV6-1|.
TGTGCCAGCAGTGAAGTGAGAGACAATGAGCAGTTCTTC
CASSEVRDNEQFF
>TRBJ1-5|few|TRBV5-1|.
TGCGCCAGCAGATCCCGGGCTAAAGACCAGCCCCAGCATTTT
CASRSRAKDQPQHF
>TRBJ1-2|few|TRBV5-1|.
TGCGCCAGCAGCTTTGGGGCCGGGACCCAAGGCCATGGCTACACCTTC
CASSFGAGTQGHGYTF
>TRBJ2-7|.|TRBV27|TRBD2
TGTGCCAGCAGTTTACAGCTAGCGGGAGCCTACGAGCAGTACTTC
CASSLQLAGAYEQYF
>TRBJ1-3|few|TRBV14|.
TGTGCCAGCAGCCAAGCGGGACTTAGGATCCTGAGCTCTGGAAACACCATATATTTT
CASSQAGLRILSSGNTIYF
>TRBJ2-1|.|TRBV6-5|TRBD2
TGTGCCAGCAGTTACCAAAGACTAGCGGGTTCCAATGAGCAGTTCTTC
CASSYQRLAGSNEQFF
>TRBJ1-1|.|TRBV15|TRBD1
TGTGCCACCAGCACCGGACAGGGCGGTGAAGCTTTCTTT
CATSTGQGGEAFF
>TRBJ2-5|few|TRBV7-9|.
TGTGCCAGCAGCCCCAGGGGAGGGCGCCAAGAGACCCAGTACTTC
CASSPRGGRQETQYF
>TRBJ2-1|few|TRBV5-1|.
TGCGCCAGCAGCCAAAGCGGGACAACCTACAATGAGCAGTTCTTC
CASSQSGTTYNEQFF